This T cell receptor beta chain was captured in a study of low-dose radiotherapy and immunotherapy resistance in tumors. Priming of first-strand cDNA relied on TRAV- and TRBV-specific primers (covering alpha and beta chains). Over about 19 PCR cycles, TCRs were amplified from a constant-region primer and V-primer adapter. Using its own MiXCR run on the reads, TCRdb lists one record per CDR3 protein. In the table there are 7,300 or so distinct CDR3 sequences, approximately 57% of which are singletons. This CDR3 has 15 residues. Germline V gene sequence: CDR1 MDHEN, CDR2 SYDVKM. Trimming took 3 bases from V and 11 from J, leaving 20 bases between them.

This chain links TRBV28 with TRBJ1-5; TRBD1 is a possible D gene (5 bases). The receptor comes from a human donor with advanced metastatic prostate, ovarian, gallbladder or colorectal cancer (not recorded which). This table probably holds off-target reads from a library built for another chain. The CDR3 loop reads CASSFTQARGRSQHF. In nucleotides, the CDR3 is TGTGCCAGCAGTTTCACGCAGGCACGGGGGAGGTCCCAGCATTTT.